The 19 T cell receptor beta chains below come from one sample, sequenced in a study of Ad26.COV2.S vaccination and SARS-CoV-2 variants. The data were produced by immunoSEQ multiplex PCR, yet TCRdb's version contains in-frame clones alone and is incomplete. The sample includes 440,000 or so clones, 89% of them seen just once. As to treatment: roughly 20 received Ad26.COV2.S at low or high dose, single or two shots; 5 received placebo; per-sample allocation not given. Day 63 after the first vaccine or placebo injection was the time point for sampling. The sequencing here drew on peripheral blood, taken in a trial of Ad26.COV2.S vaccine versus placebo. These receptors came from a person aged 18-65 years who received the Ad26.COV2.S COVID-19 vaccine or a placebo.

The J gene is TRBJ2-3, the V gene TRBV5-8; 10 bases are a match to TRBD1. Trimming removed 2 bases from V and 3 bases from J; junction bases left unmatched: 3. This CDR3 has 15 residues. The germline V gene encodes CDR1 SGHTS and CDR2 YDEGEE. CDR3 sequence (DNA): TGTGCCAGCAGCTTAATGGGACAGGGGACAGATACGCAGTATTTT. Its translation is CASSLMGQGTDTQYF.

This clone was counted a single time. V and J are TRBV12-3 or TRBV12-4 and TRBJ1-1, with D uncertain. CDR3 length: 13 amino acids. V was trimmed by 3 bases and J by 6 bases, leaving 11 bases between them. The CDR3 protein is CASSFLTLPEAFF. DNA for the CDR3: TGTGCCAGCAGTTTCCTGACCCTTCCTGAAGCTTTCTTT.

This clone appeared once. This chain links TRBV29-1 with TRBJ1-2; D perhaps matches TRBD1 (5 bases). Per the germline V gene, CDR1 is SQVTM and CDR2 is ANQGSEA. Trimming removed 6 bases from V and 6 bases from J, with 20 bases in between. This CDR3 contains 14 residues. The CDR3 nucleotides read TGCAGCGTGGACACGTACCCCAGGGAAGATGGCTACACCTTC. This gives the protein CSVDTYPREDGYTF.

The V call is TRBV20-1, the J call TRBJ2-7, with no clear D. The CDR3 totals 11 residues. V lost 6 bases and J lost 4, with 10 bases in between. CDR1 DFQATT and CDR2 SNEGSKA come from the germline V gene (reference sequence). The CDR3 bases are TGCAGTGCCCCCCTAACGTACGAGCAGTACTTC. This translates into CSAPLTYEQYF.

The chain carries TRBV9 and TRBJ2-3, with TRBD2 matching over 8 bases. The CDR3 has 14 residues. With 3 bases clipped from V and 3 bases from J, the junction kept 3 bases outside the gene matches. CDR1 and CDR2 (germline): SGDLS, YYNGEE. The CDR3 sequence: CASSALAGTDTQYF. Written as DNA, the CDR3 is TGTGCCAGCAGCGCCTTAGCGGGGACAGATACGCAGTATTTT.

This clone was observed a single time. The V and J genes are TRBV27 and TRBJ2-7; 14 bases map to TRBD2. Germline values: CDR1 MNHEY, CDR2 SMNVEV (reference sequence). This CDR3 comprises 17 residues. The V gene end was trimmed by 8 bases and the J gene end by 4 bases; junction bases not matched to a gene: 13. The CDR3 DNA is TGTGCCAGCGCGCCCACCCTCGGGACTAGCGGGAGTTACGAGCAGTACTTC. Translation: CASAPTLGTSGSYEQYF.

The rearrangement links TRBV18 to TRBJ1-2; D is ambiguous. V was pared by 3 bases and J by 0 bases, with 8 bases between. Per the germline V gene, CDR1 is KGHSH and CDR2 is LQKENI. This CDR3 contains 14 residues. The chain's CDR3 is CASSPGYANYGYTF. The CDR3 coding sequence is TGTGCCAGCTCACCCGGCTATGCTAACTATGGCTACACCTTC.

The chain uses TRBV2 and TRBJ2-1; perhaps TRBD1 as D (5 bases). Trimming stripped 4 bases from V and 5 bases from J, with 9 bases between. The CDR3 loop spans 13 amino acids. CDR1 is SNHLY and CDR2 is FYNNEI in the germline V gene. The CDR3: CASSARGNNEQFF. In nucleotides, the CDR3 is TGTGCCAGCAGTGCTAGGGGAAACAATGAGCAGTTCTTC.

CDR3 DNA: TGTGCCAGCAGCTTACAGGCACAGTCCAATTCACCCCTCCACTTT. This encodes CASSLQAQSNSPLHF. The chain links TRBV7-2 to TRBJ1-6; no firm D call. The CDR3 covers 15 residues. Germline-derived CDR1 and CDR2 are SGHTA and FQGNSA. The V end was cut by 2 bases, the J end by 7 bases, with 12 bases between.

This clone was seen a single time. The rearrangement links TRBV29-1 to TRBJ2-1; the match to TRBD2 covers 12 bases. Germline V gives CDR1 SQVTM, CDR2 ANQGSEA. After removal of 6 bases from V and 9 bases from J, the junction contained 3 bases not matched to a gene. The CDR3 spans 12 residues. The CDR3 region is CSVGGLAGEQFF. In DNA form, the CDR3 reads TGCAGCGTGGGGGGACTAGCGGGTGAGCAGTTCTTC.

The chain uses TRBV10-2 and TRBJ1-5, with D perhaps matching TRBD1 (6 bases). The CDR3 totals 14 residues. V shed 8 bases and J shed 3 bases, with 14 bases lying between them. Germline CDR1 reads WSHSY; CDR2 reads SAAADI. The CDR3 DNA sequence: TGCGCCAGCGGAGCGGACAGCCCCAATCAGCCCCAGCATTTT. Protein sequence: CASGADSPNQPQHF.

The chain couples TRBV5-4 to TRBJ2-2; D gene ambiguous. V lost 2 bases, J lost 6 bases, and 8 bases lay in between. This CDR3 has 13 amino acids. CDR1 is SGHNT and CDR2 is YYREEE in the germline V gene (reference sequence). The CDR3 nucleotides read TGTGCCAGCAGCTTCTTGCCCTCCGGGGAGCTGTTTTTT. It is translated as CASSFLPSGELFF.

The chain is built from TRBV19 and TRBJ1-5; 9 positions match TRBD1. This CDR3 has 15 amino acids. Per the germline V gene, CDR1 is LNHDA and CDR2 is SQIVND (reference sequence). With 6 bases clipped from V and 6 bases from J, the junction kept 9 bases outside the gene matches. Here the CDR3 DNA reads TGTGCCAGTAGCAATGGACAGGGGCGCGGTCAGCCCCAGCATTTT. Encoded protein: CASSNGQGRGQPQHF. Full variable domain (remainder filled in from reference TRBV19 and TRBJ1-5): DGGITQSPKYLFRKEGQNVTLSCEQNLNHDAMYWYRQDPGQGLRLIYYSQIVNDFQKGDIAEGYSVSREKKESFPLTVTSAQKNPTAFYLCASSNGQGRGQPQHFGDGTRLSIL.

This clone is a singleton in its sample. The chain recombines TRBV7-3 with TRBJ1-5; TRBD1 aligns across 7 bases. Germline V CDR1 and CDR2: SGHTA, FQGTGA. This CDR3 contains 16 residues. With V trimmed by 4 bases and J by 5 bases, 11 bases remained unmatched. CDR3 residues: CASSSNGQVIYQPQHF. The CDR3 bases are TGTGCCAGCAGCTCCAATGGACAGGTTATTTATCAGCCCCAGCATTTT.

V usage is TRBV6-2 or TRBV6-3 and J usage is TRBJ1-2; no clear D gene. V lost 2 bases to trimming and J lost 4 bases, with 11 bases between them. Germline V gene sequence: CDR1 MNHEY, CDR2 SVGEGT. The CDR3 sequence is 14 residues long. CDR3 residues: CASSYGGGPYGYTF. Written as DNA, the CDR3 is TGTGCCAGCAGTTACGGTGGCGGACCCTATGGCTACACCTTC.

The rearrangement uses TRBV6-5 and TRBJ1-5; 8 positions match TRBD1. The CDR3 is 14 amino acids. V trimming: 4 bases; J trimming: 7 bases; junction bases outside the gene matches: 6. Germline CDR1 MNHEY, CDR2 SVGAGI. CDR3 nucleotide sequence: TGTGCCAGCAGTTGGGACAGGCCCAGGCAGCCCCAGCATTTT. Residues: CASSWDRPRQPQHF.

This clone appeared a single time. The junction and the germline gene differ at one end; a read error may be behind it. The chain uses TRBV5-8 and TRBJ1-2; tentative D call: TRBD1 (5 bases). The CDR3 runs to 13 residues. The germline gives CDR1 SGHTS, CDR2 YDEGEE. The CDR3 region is CAGREKANYGYTF. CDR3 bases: TGTGCCGGCAGGGAGAAGGCTAACTATGGCTACACCTTC.

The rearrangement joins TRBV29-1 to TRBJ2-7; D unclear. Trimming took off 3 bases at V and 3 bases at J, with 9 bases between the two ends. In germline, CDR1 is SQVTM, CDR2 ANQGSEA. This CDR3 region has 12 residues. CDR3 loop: CSVDGSNYEQYF. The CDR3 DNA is TGCAGCGTTGACGGGTCGAACTACGAGCAGTACTTC.

The CDR3 reads CASSRDRGPYGYTF. CDR3 sequence (DNA): TGTGCCAGCAGCAGGGACAGGGGCCCCTATGGCTACACCTTC. The rearrangement uses TRBV7-9 and TRBJ1-2; 10 bases fit TRBD1. Germline V CDR1 and CDR2: SEHNR, FQNEAQ (reference sequence). This CDR3 has 14 amino acids. Trimming took 5 bases from V and 4 from J; bases not matched to a gene: 4.